These 16 T cell receptor beta chains share one sample of origin, sequenced in a study of blood T cells in healthy people across ages. With a J-beta primer mix and a sample-barcoded 5' primer, a second PCR ran about 7 to 12 cycles. TCRdb passed the 5' RACE reads through MiXCR, listing each CDR3 protein once. The profile shows about 800,000 distinct CDR3 sequences, roughly 50% of them singletons. Sequenced material: blood. The receptors were gathered from a man aged 25-40 years in good health.

The V call is TRBV20-1, the J call TRBJ1-5, with TRBD1 identical over 7 bases. CDR1 DFQATT and CDR2 SNEGSKA come from the germline V gene (reference sequence). The CDR3 runs to 13 residues. The CDR3: CSIQGFQDQPQHF. The CDR3 DNA sequence: TGCAGCATACAGGGGTTTCAGGATCAGCCCCAGCATTTT.

This chain connects TRBV3-1 to TRBJ2-1; D not certain. The CDR3 spans 15 residues. Germline CDR1 reads LGHDT; CDR2 reads YNNKEL (reference sequence). The V end was cut by 1 base, the J end by 0 bases, with 7 bases between. The CDR3 region has the DNA TGTGCCAGCAGCCAAGGCCGGGCCTCCTACAATGAGCAGTTCTTC. Its translation is CASSQGRASYNEQFF.

Only a few counts were recorded for this clonotype. This chain connects TRBV6-1 to TRBJ2-1; tentative D call: TRBD1 (6 bases). Germline CDR1 MNHNS, CDR2 SASEGT. The ends were cut back, 4 bases at V and 7 bases at J, with 17 bases in the middle. This CDR3 comprises 15 residues. The CDR3 region has the DNA TGTGCCAGCAGTGGGGAGTATCAGGGGTCGAATGAGCAGTTCTTC. It encodes CASSGEYQGSNEQFF.

This chain joins TRBV10-3 and TRBJ2-1; 14 bases agree with TRBD2. CDR3 length: 15 residues. The J segment lost 8 bases and the V segment lost 4 bases, leaving 4 bases of the junction unmatched. Germline lookup yields CDR1 ENHRY and CDR2 SYGVKD. The CDR3, as DNA: TGTGCCATCAGTGGAGGGACTAGCGGGAGATATGAGCAGTTCTTC. The encoded protein is CAISGGTSGRYEQFF.

This clonotype has just a few counts. One end of the junction is discordant with germline, which a read error may explain. The CDR3 here is CASSVSERPNSPLHF. CDR3 sequence (DNA): TGTGCCAGCAGCGTTTCCGAGAGACCTAATTCGCCCCTCCACTTT. The V and J genes are TRBV9 and TRBJ1-6; D gene uncertain. The CDR3 consists of 15 residues. Germline V gene sequence: CDR1 SGDLS, CDR2 YYNGEE.

The chain links TRBV4-1 to TRBJ1-6; tentative D call: TRBD1 (6 bases). Germline V gives CDR1 MGHRA, CDR2 YSYEKL. The CDR3 runs to 15 residues. Trimming pared 1 base from V and 9 bases from J, leaving 13 bases between. Written as DNA, the CDR3 is TGCGCCAGCAGCCAAGGAGACAGGAACGGTTCACCCCTCCACTTT. It encodes CASSQGDRNGSPLHF.

This rearrangement joins TRBV9 to TRBJ1-6; TRBD1 might be the D (5 bases). The germline CDR1 and CDR2 sequences are SGDLS and YYNGEE. V lost 7 bases and J 7 bases, leaving 9 bases between the germline ends. The CDR3 spans 12 residues. The CDR3 region is CASGKGNSPLHF. The CDR3 nucleotides read TGTGCCAGCGGGAAGGGGAATTCACCCCTCCACTTT.

V usage is TRBV27 and J usage is TRBJ2-1; maybe TRBD1 (6 bases). The germline gives CDR1 MNHEY, CDR2 SMNVEV (reference sequence). This CDR3 is built from 15 residues. V lost 8 bases and J 9 bases, leaving 23 bases between the germline ends. The CDR3 protein is CASGYWTVGVGEQFF. The DNA of the CDR3 is TGTGCCAGCGGTTACTGGACAGTTGGGGTCGGTGAGCAGTTCTTC.

The rearrangement uses TRBV10-3 and TRBJ2-4; possible D gene TRBD1, 6 bases. The end of the DNA is better explained by TRBJ2-7, so the J call may be wrong. The CDR3 contains 15 residues. CDR1 is ENHRY and CDR2 is SYGVKD in the germline V gene. CDR3 protein: CAISESRGNPYEQYF. As DNA, the CDR3 is TGTGCCATCAGTGAGTCTAGGGGGAACCCCTACGAGCAGTACTTC.

This chain uses TRBV20-1 with TRBJ1-6; D is uncertain. The V end lost 5 bases, the J end lost 10 bases, and 15 bases lay between the germline ends. This CDR3 is 13 amino acids long. Germline assignment: CDR1 DFQATT and CDR2 SNEGSKA (reference sequence). The CDR3 bases are TGCAGTGCTCCGGTAGGGCTTGGATCACCCCTCCACTTT. Its protein is CSAPVGLGSPLHF.

The rearrangement joins TRBV5-6 to TRBJ1-3; D uncertain. The V and J ends lost 1 base and 0 bases respectively, with 2 bases between them. The germline CDR1 and CDR2 sequences are SGHDT and YYEEEE. This CDR3 spans 13 amino acids. The CDR3 is CASSLTSGNTIYF. CDR3 DNA sequence: TGTGCCAGCAGCTTGACCTCTGGAAACACCATATATTTT.

The chain combines TRBV5-1 with TRBJ2-5; possibly TRBD2 for D (6 bases). Germline loops: CDR1 SGHRS, CDR2 YFSETQ. The ends were cut back, 0 bases at V and 11 bases at J, with 17 bases in the middle. This CDR3 spans 14 amino acids. The CDR3 DNA sequence: TGCGCCAGCAGCTTGGGGGACTCAAGGGGAGAGCAGTACTTC. This encodes CASSLGDSRGEQYF.

This clonotype has just a few counts. V and J are TRBV13 and TRBJ2-7; D perhaps matches TRBD1 (5 bases). CDR3 length: 14 amino acids. Per germline, CDR1 PRHDT and CDR2 FYEKMQ (reference sequence). Trimming took 4 bases from V and 2 from J, leaving 12 bases between them. The CDR3 here is CASSSQDKAYEQYF. The CDR3 DNA reads as TGTGCCAGCAGCTCGCAGGACAAAGCCTACGAGCAGTACTTC.

The rearrangement links TRBV3-1 to TRBJ2-1, with D uncertain. With 1 base removed from V and 0 bases from J, the gap between germline ends came to 10 bases. Germline V gene data show CDR1 as LGHDT and CDR2 as YNNKEL (reference sequence). The CDR3 sequence is 16 residues long. CDR3 sequence: CASSQGTMSSYNEQFF. The CDR3 DNA reads as TGTGCCAGCAGCCAAGGGACGATGAGCTCCTACAATGAGCAGTTCTTC.

Points on this clonotype: At one end, the junction sequence differs from germline, possibly due to a read error. The rearrangement links TRBV10-3 to TRBJ2-1; D is perhaps TRBD2 (6 bases). The length of the CDR3 is 15 residues. Germline V CDR1 and CDR2: ENHRY, SYGVKD. The CDR3 DNA reads TGTGCCATCAGTGAACCTAGCGTCCGGTACAATGAGCAGTTTTTC. Amino acids: CAISEPSVRYNEQFF.

The rearrangement uses TRBV3-1 and TRBJ2-1; D is possibly TRBD1 (6 bases). CDR3 length: 13 residues. Germline V gene lookup returns CDR1 LGHDT and CDR2 YNNKEL (reference sequence). Trimming stripped 3 bases from V and 7 bases from J, with 10 bases between. CDR3 nucleotides: TGTGCCAGCAGCCAGATTCAGGGGAATGAGCAGTTCTTC. This gives the protein CASSQIQGNEQFF.